The TCR beta chain described here comes from a study of shared clonotypes between healthy human individuals. Study-wide background: A donor's plate count was three for CD4 naive and three for CD4 memory; CD8 naive had two and CD8 memory one.

Researchers ran the assay at a deep level. Clones were read by immunoSEQ multiplex PCR, and TCRdb kept only the in-frame ones, dropping some. This table holds under 1,900,000 clones, approximately 98.5% found once. Germline V lookup: CDR1 SNHLY, CDR2 FYNNEI. V was trimmed by 6 bases and J by 6 bases, leaving 21 bases between them. This CDR3 contains 15 residues. Sequenced material: naive CD4+ T cells sorted from blood. Described subset: CD45RA+ positively selected. This sequence was found in a man younger than 45 in good health. This chain joins TRBV2 and TRBJ2-7; tentatively, D is TRBD2 (7 bases). Here the CDR3 DNA reads TGTGCCAGCAGGGCCCTGGGGGGGCTAAAGGGCGAGCAGTACTTC. As protein: CASRALGGLKGEQYF.